Listed below are T cell receptor beta chains from one sample, sequenced in a study of cytomegalovirus exposure and HLA in healthy donors. Profiled with immunoSEQ multiplex PCR; TCRdb holds only in-frame clones, not every one. The sample has approximately 130,000 clones; about 80% are singletons. Sequencing input: PBMCs. These receptors all stem from a man aged 45-65 years in good health and CMV-seronegative. Both conserved end residues are part of each CDR3. Fields, in order: V gene, D gene, J gene, clone size, CDR3 protein, CDR3 DNA. A D gene is named only where the DNA matches it firmly. Clone sizes are given selectively: once, few, many, or a class where the clone is expanded.

V: TRBV27; D: TRBD2; J: TRBJ2-3; size: -; CDR3: CASSVISGRTDTQYF; DNA: TGTGCCAGCAGTGTGATTAGCGGGCGCACAGATACGCAGTATTTT
V: TRBV2; D: TRBD1; J: TRBJ1-3; size: -; CDR3: CASRQGTGGSGSTIYF; DNA: TGTGCCAGCAGGCAAGGGACAGGGGGCTCTGGAAGCACCATATATTTT
V: TRBV9; D: -; J: TRBJ2-1; size: -; CDR3: CASSGEDNEQFF; DNA: TGTGCCAGCAGCGGAGAAGACAATGAGCAGTTCTTC
V: TRBV2; D: TRBD1; J: TRBJ1-2; size: -; CDR3: CASTTRTGGNYGYTF; DNA: TGTGCCAGCACTACTAGGACAGGGGGGAACTATGGCTACACCTTC
V: TRBV29-1; D: -; J: TRBJ2-7; size: -; CDR3: CSVRGGAGEQYF; DNA: TGCAGCGTCCGCGGAGGGGCTGGCGAGCAGTACTTC
V: TRBV2; D: -; J: TRBJ1-2; size: -; CDR3: CASSEQAIGYTF; DNA: TGTGCCAGCAGTGAACAGGCGATTGGCTACACCTTC
V: TRBV7-7; D: TRBD2; J: TRBJ2-5; size: -; CDR3: CASSPDVAGVGETQYF; DNA: TGTGCTAGCAGCCCCGATGTTGCGGGAGTTGGCGAGACCCAGTACTTC
V: TRBV2; D: -; J: TRBJ2-6; size: -; CDR3: CASSELFGSGANVLTF; DNA: TGTGCCAGCAGTGAATTGTTCGGTAGTGGGGCCAACGTCCTGACTTTC
V: TRBV30; D: TRBD1; J: TRBJ2-7; size: -; CDR3: CAWSVGTGPYEQYF; DNA: TGTGCCTGGAGTGTAGGGACAGGCCCCTACGAGCAGTACTTC
V: TRBV6-1; D: -; J: TRBJ2-7; size: -; CDR3: CASSEQPGVGEQYF; DNA: TGTGCCAGCAGTGAACAGCCGGGAGTGGGGGAGCAGTACTTC
V: TRBV7-3; D: -; J: TRBJ1-1; size: -; CDR3: CASSPGRQNTEAFF; DNA: TGTGCCAGCAGCCCTGGTAGACAGAACACTGAAGCTTTCTTT
V: TRBV15; D: -; J: TRBJ1-4; size: -; CDR3: CATSRGRGLNEKLFF; DNA: TGTGCCACCAGCAGAGGTAGAGGGCTTAATGAAAAACTGTTTTTT
V: TRBV11-2; D: TRBD1; J: TRBJ1-6; size: -; CDR3: CASRLPTGGHSPLHF; DNA: TGTGCCAGCAGGTTACCCACAGGGGGCCATTCACCCCTCCACTTT
V: TRBV29-1; D: -; J: TRBJ2-7; size: -; CDR3: CSVTQRVGSYEQYF; DNA: TGCAGCGTTACCCAGCGGGTAGGGTCCTACGAGCAGTACTTC
V: TRBV10-3; D: TRBD1; J: TRBJ2-7; size: -; CDR3: CAISESLGTGPYEQYF; DNA: TGTGCCATCAGTGAGTCGTTGGGGACAGGGCCATACGAGCAGTACTTC
V: TRBV7-9; D: -; J: TRBJ2-1; size: once; CDR3: CASSSIAYNEQFF; DNA: TGTGCCAGCAGCTCAATAGCGTACAATGAGCAGTTCTTC
V: TRBV9; D: -; J: TRBJ2-2; size: -; CDR3: CASSPQGGTGELFF; DNA: TGTGCCAGCAGCCCCCAGGGGGGCACCGGGGAGCTGTTTTTT
V: TRBV18; D: -; J: TRBJ1-1; size: once; CDR3: CASSPGTPQREAFF; DNA: TGTGCCAGCTCACCCGGGACTCCCCAAAGGGAAGCTTTCTTT
V: TRBV7-2; D: -; J: TRBJ1-3; size: -; CDR3: CASSLVENGNTIYF; DNA: TGTGCCAGCAGCTTAGTGGAGAATGGAAACACCATATATTTT
V: TRBV7-2; D: TRBD1; J: TRBJ1-2; size: -; CDR3: CASSLDGTGPSRGYTF; DNA: TGTGCCAGCAGCTTAGATGGGACAGGGCCATCGCGAGGCTACACCTTC
V: TRBV7-9; D: -; J: TRBJ1-5; size: -; CDR3: CASSLEGNRNQPQHF; DNA: TGTGCCAGCAGCTTAGAAGGTAACAGGAATCAGCCCCAGCATTTT
V: TRBV28; D: -; J: TRBJ1-2; size: -; CDR3: CASRDSYGYTF; DNA: TGTGCCAGCAGGGACAGCTATGGCTACACCTTC
V: TRBV19; D: TRBD1; J: TRBJ1-1; size: -; CDR3: CASSLGQGEAFF; DNA: TGTGCCAGTAGCCTTGGACAGGGCGAAGCTTTCTTT
V: TRBV28; D: -; J: TRBJ2-5; size: -; CDR3: CASSSAGSLETQYF; DNA: TGTGCCAGCAGTTCGGCAGGTTCATTAGAGACCCAGTACTTC
V: TRBV14; D: -; J: TRBJ2-3; size: -; CDR3: CASSQQAGRTDTQYF; DNA: TGTGCCAGCAGCCAACAAGCGGGCCGCACAGATACGCAGTATTTT
V: TRBV28; D: -; J: TRBJ1-4; size: -; CDR3: CASGGGLGNEKLFF; DNA: TGTGCCAGTGGGGGGGGGCTCGGGAATGAAAAACTGTTTTTT
V: TRBV19; D: -; J: TRBJ1-1; size: -; CDR3: CASSISRRLNTEAFF; DNA: TGTGCCAGTAGTATATCTAGGAGGTTGAACACTGAAGCTTTCTTT
V: TRBV5-1; D: -; J: TRBJ1-4; size: -; CDR3: CASSTATNEKLFF; DNA: TGCGCCAGCAGCACGGCAACTAATGAAAAACTGTTTTTT
V: TRBV10-3; D: -; J: TRBJ2-5; size: -; CDR3: CATRRGEETQYF; DNA: TGTGCCACCCGAAGGGGTGAAGAGACCCAGTACTTC
V: TRBV29-1; D: TRBD2; J: TRBJ2-1; size: -; CDR3: CSVEGWSGRVEEQFF; DNA: TGCAGCGTGGAGGGCTGGAGCGGGAGGGTCGAGGAGCAGTTCTTC
V: TRBV10-1; D: -; J: TRBJ2-1; size: few; CDR3: CASSEAATNEQFF; DNA: TGCGCCAGCAGTGAGGCGGCTACGAATGAGCAGTTCTTC
V: TRBV5-1; D: TRBD2; J: TRBJ2-3; size: -; CDR3: CASSLVSGIGTDTQYF; DNA: TGCGCCAGCAGCTTGGTGAGCGGGATCGGCACAGATACGCAGTATTTT
V: TRBV6-1; D: TRBD2; J: TRBJ2-7; size: -; CDR3: CASSAAGTSGSYEQYF; DNA: TGTGCCAGCAGTGCCGCCGGGACTAGCGGGAGCTACGAGCAGTACTTC
V: TRBV7-2; D: TRBD2; J: TRBJ2-1; size: -; CDR3: CASSLVSGSVDEQFF; DNA: TGTGCCAGCAGCTTAGTTAGCGGGAGCGTTGATGAGCAGTTCTTC
V: TRBV5-6; D: -; J: TRBJ2-7; size: few; CDR3: CASSLGGEQYF; DNA: TGTGCCAGCAGCTTAGGGGGCGAGCAGTACTTC
V: TRBV29-1; D: -; J: TRBJ2-7; size: -; CDR3: CSTSSGTRSYEQYF; DNA: TGCAGCACAAGTTCCGGGACACGATCCTACGAGCAGTACTTC
V: TRBV6-1; D: -; J: TRBJ2-2; size: -; CDR3: CASSDAGSGELFF; DNA: TGTGCCAGCAGTGATGCAGGGTCCGGGGAGCTGTTTTTT
V: TRBV14; D: TRBD2; J: TRBJ2-1; size: -; CDR3: CASSQELVGGNEQFF; DNA: TGTGCCAGCAGCCAAGAACTAGTGGGGGGGAATGAGCAGTTCTTC
V: TRBV6-5; D: TRBD2; J: TRBJ2-7; size: few; CDR3: CASTPTGGSLYEQYF; DNA: TGTGCCAGCACCCCAACGGGGGGATCCCTCTACGAGCAGTACTTC
V: TRBV5-1; D: -; J: TRBJ2-4; size: -; CDR3: CASSLAPRDKQNIQYF; DNA: TGCGCCAGCAGCTTGGCGCCCCGGGACAAGCAAAACATTCAGTACTTC
V: TRBV9; D: -; J: TRBJ2-1; size: -; CDR3: CASTRSLDSYNEQFF; DNA: TGTGCCAGCACCCGTAGCCTAGACTCCTACAATGAGCAGTTCTTC
V: TRBV11-1; D: TRBD2; J: TRBJ2-4; size: -; CDR3: CASSPGGAKNIQYF; DNA: TGTGCCAGCAGCCCGGGGGGGGCCAAAAACATTCAGTACTTC
V: TRBV5-1; D: TRBD1; J: TRBJ2-7; size: -; CDR3: CASSFFGTGSREQYF; DNA: TGCGCCAGCAGCTTCTTCGGGACAGGGAGTCGGGAGCAGTACTTC
V: TRBV4-2; D: -; J: TRBJ2-3; size: -; CDR3: CASSQAGRVSDTQYF; DNA: TGTGCCAGCAGCCAAGCCGGCAGGGTGAGCGATACGCAGTATTTT
V: TRBV5-4; D: -; J: TRBJ1-4; size: few; CDR3: CASSDRDYQDEKLFF; DNA: TGTGCCAGCAGCGACCGGGACTATCAGGATGAAAAACTGTTTTTT
V: TRBV2; D: -; J: TRBJ2-5; size: few; CDR3: CASSERSNQETQYF; DNA: TGTGCCAGCAGTGAACGGTCGAACCAAGAGACCCAGTACTTC
V: TRBV19; D: -; J: TRBJ2-7; size: -; CDR3: CASSSKTGSYEQYF; DNA: TGTGCCAGTAGCTCCAAGACAGGCTCCTACGAGCAGTACTTC
V: TRBV6-5; D: -; J: TRBJ2-5; size: -; CDR3: CASSGQETQYF; DNA: TGTGCCAGCAGTGGACAGGAGACCCAGTACTTC
V: TRBV4-1; D: TRBD1; J: TRBJ1-1; size: -; CDR3: CASSQDRQGFTEAFF; DNA: TGCGCCAGCAGCCAAGATCGACAGGGGTTCACTGAAGCTTTCTTT
V: TRBV2; D: -; J: TRBJ2-1; size: -; CDR3: CASKWEDRSNEQFF; DNA: TGTGCCAGCAAGTGGGAGGACCGATCAAATGAGCAGTTCTTC
V: TRBV19; D: -; J: TRBJ2-5; size: few; CDR3: CASSIVGFQETQYF; DNA: TGTGCCAGTAGTATAGTTGGCTTTCAAGAGACCCAGTACTTC
V: TRBV28; D: TRBD2; J: TRBJ2-3; size: few; CDR3: CASSSSGRSTDTQYF; DNA: TGTGCCAGCAGTTCTAGCGGGAGAAGCACAGATACGCAGTATTTT
V: TRBV7-8; D: TRBD2; J: TRBJ2-2; size: -; CDR3: CASRAASGYTGELFF; DNA: TGTGCCAGCAGGGCCGCTAGCGGATACACCGGGGAGCTGTTTTTT
V: TRBV5-1; D: -; J: TRBJ2-3; size: -; CDR3: CASSRQGGEGTDTQYF; DNA: TGCGCCAGCAGCAGACAGGGAGGAGAGGGCACAGATACGCAGTATTTT
V: TRBV28; D: TRBD2; J: TRBJ2-3; size: few; CDR3: CASSLWASGISDTQYF; DNA: TGTGCCAGCAGTTTATGGGCTAGCGGGATCTCAGATACGCAGTATTTT